A single sample gave rise to the 23 T cell receptor beta chains below, sequenced in a study of T cells after yellow fever vaccination. TCRdb redid the calling of the 5' RACE reads with MiXCR, one entry per CDR3 protein. The profile covers about 630,000 distinct CDR3 sequences, with roughly 12% appearing a single time and just under 15% taken by the ten largest. The sample here was PBMCs, taken on the day of the yellow fever booster vaccination. These receptors came from a man younger than 45 who received the YFV17D yellow fever vaccine.

The chain combines TRBV7-9 with TRBJ2-1; 11 positions match TRBD2. The CDR3 is made up of 17 amino acids. The J segment lost 8 bases and the V segment lost 6 bases, leaving 15 bases of the junction unmatched. Germline values: CDR1 SEHNR, CDR2 FQNEAQ (reference sequence). CDR3 sequence reads: CASSPRRSGTSGYEQFF. CDR3 nucleotide sequence: TGTGCCAGCAGTCCTCGAAGATCCGGGACTAGCGGTTATGAGCAGTTCTTC.

The V call is TRBV7-9, the J call TRBJ1-6; 8 bases match TRBD1. CDR1 is SEHNR, CDR2 FQNEAQ, per germline (reference sequence). The CDR3 length is 15 residues. V trimming: 1 base; J trimming: 8 bases; junction bases outside the gene matches: 4. This CDR3 reads CASSLGGQEHSPLHF. The CDR3 nucleotides are TGTGCCAGCAGCTTAGGGGGACAGGAGCATTCACCCCTCCACTTT.

The chain links TRBV5-5 to TRBJ2-1; D might be TRBD1 (6 bases). CDR3 length equals 15 residues. In germline, CDR1 is SGHKS, CDR2 YYEKEE (reference sequence). V was clipped by 4 bases and J by 5 bases, with 16 bases between them. The CDR3 DNA is TGTGCCAGCAGCCCCCGACAGGTTATGGACAATGAGCAGTTCTTC. The encoded protein is CASSPRQVMDNEQFF.

The chain employs TRBV21-1 and TRBJ1-5. TRBV21-1 is a known pseudogene. The CDR3 has 17 amino acids. CDR3 bases: TGTGCCAGCAGCGCAGAGTGCGGCTCGCATAGCAATCAGCCCCAGCATTTT. It codes for CASSAECGSHSNQPQHF.

This chain links TRBV20-1 with TRBJ2-3; 8 bases are shared with TRBD2. Looked up from germline, CDR1 is DFQATT and CDR2 is SNEGSKA (reference sequence). The trim removed 0 bases at V and 2 bases at J, leaving 4 bases unmatched. The CDR3 sequence is 15 residues long. CDR3 nucleotide sequence: TGCAGTGCTAGAGATAGCGGGGAGAACACAGATACGCAGTATTTT. Translation: CSARDSGENTDTQYF.

This clonotype has a count of ten or more. The J gene is TRBJ2-3, the V gene TRBV12-3 or TRBV12-4; 9 bases align to TRBD2. V shed 5 bases, J shed 3 bases, and the junction held 12 bases outside the gene matches. This CDR3 has 17 amino acids. Written as DNA, the CDR3 is TGTGCCAGCAGTCCCCTGGCGGGAGGGCCGGGGACAGATACGCAGTATTTT. Its protein product is CASSPLAGGPGTDTQYF.

The chain is built from TRBV5-6 and TRBJ1-3, with TRBD1 matching 7 bases. Germline lookup yields CDR1 SGHDT and CDR2 YYEEEE. V was clipped by 5 bases and J by 7 bases; unmatched bases: 12. The CDR3 length is 15 residues. In DNA form, the CDR3 reads TGTGCCAGCAGTTTTACAGGGACAGCCGGGAACACCATATATTTT. Protein: CASSFTGTAGNTIYF.

This clonotype showed up just a few times. This chain connects TRBV5-1 to TRBJ2-1; TRBD1 matches at 9 bases. CDR1 and CDR2 from the germline V gene are SGHRS and YFSETQ. The CDR3 loop spans 14 amino acids. The junction had 3 bases not matched to a gene; V was cut back by 0 bases and J by 8 bases. This CDR3 reads CASSLGTGGDEQFF. The CDR3 coding sequence is TGCGCCAGCAGCTTGGGAACAGGGGGCGATGAGCAGTTCTTC.

This clonotype has a handful of counts. The V and J genes are TRBV27 and TRBJ2-1; a possible D gene is TRBD2 (5 bases). The CDR3 spans 14 residues. From germline, CDR1 is MNHEY and CDR2 SMNVEV (reference sequence). Trimming removed 8 bases at V and 7 bases at J, with 18 bases between. For the CDR3, the DNA is TGTGCCAGCCGAGGAACCCCGGCGGGTAATGAGCAGTTCTTC. Protein: CASRGTPAGNEQFF.

This clonotype has only a few counts. This chain uses TRBV29-1 with TRBJ1-5, with D possibly being TRBD1 (5 bases). Germline V gene lookup returns CDR1 SQVTM and CDR2 ANQGSEA. CDR3 length: 12 residues. Trimming stripped 6 bases from V and 5 bases from J, with 11 bases between. Here the CDR3 DNA reads TGCAGCGTGGGGCTGGTTGATCAGCCCCAGCATTTT. Translated, it gives CSVGLVDQPQHF. Looking up the rest from reference TRBV29-1 and TRBJ1-5 gives the full variable domain: SAVISQKPSRDICQRGTSLTIQCQVDSQVTMMFWYRQQPGQSLTLIATANQGSEATYESGFVIDKFPISRPNLTFSTLTVSNMSPEDSSIYLCSVGLVDQPQHFGDGTRLSIL.

This clonotype showed up many times. An end of the junction does not agree with germline; a read error may underlie this. The chain uses TRBV5-1 and TRBJ2-7, with 7 bases identical to TRBD1. CDR1 is SGHRS, CDR2 YFSETQ, per germline. CDR3 size: 14 residues. DNA for the CDR3: TGTGCCAGCAGTCTCCGGGACAGATCCTACGAGCAGTACTTC. Encoded protein: CASSLRDRSYEQYF.

This chain links TRBV12-3 or TRBV12-4 with TRBJ2-1; 11 bases are a match to TRBD2. V gave up 6 bases and J gave up 6 bases; unmatched junction bases: 10. The CDR3 totals 16 residues. The CDR3 loop reads CASRGLAGGDPNEQFF. In DNA form, the CDR3 reads TGTGCCAGCAGAGGTTTAGCGGGAGGGGATCCCAATGAGCAGTTCTTC.

The chain carries TRBV6-2 or TRBV6-3 and TRBJ2-6; the match to TRBD1 covers 7 bases. Germline CDR1 and CDR2: MNHEY and SVGEGT. V trimming: 2 bases; J trimming: 0 bases; junction bases outside the gene matches: 16. This CDR3 comprises 21 residues. In DNA, the CDR3 is TGTGCCAGCAGTTACGGCGCGGCCTCGGGACAGCTCTTCTCTGGGGCCAACGTCCTGACTTTC. This sequence encodes CASSYGAASGQLFSGANVLTF.

This clonotype was counted a few times. J is TRBJ1-5 and V is TRBV20-1; 12 bases line up with TRBD1. V was clipped by 4 bases and J by 3 bases; unmatched bases: 4. This CDR3 is built from 15 residues. Germline CDR1 reads DFQATT; CDR2 reads SNEGSKA (reference sequence). This CDR3 reads CSAKRGQGANQPQHF. Written as DNA, the CDR3 is TGCAGTGCTAAACGGGGACAGGGGGCCAATCAGCCCCAGCATTTT.

The V gene is TRBV20-1, the J gene TRBJ2-7; 14 bases match TRBD2. Germline V CDR1 and CDR2: DFQATT, SNEGSKA (reference sequence). V shed 5 bases and J 0 bases; nucleotides not matched to a gene: 9. This CDR3 is 17 amino acids long. CDR3 sequence (DNA): TGCAGTGCTTTGGGGAGACTAGCGGGAGGGAGCTCCTACGAGCAGTACTTC. The encoded protein is CSALGRLAGGSSYEQYF.

This clonotype was observed a handful of times. V gene TRBV3-1 combines with J gene TRBJ2-1; 8 nucleotides match TRBD2. The V gene end was trimmed by 6 bases and the J gene end by 0 bases; junction bases not matched to a gene: 13. Germline values: CDR1 LGHDT, CDR2 YNNKEL (reference sequence). The CDR3 totals 18 residues. The CDR3 DNA is TGTGCCAGCAGTCAAACTCTAGCGGGCTCTAGCTCCTACAATGAGCAGTTCTTC. The encoded protein is CASSQTLAGSSSYNEQFF.

The sample holds a few counts of this clonotype. The J gene is TRBJ1-5, the V gene TRBV6-2 or TRBV6-3; 10 bases match TRBD1. The CDR3 has 16 residues. The ends lost 2 bases at V and 3 bases at J; junction bases unmatched: 4. CDR1 and CDR2 (germline): MNHEY, SVGEGT. CDR3 in DNA: TGTGCCAGCAGTTACCTGGGACAGGGGATCAATCAGCCCCAGCATTTT. It yields the protein CASSYLGQGINQPQHF.

The sample holds one count of this clonotype. The J gene is TRBJ2-1, the V gene TRBV7-2, with D uncertain. This CDR3 comprises 17 residues. Germline CDR1 SGHTA, CDR2 FQGNSA. Trimming left V 5 bases short and J 8 bases short, with 25 bases between. The CDR3 bases are TGTGCCAGCAGCACAAACTTCCGTGACGCCGAGACGGATGAGCAGTTCTTC. Translated, it gives CASSTNFRDAETDEQFF.

The chain uses TRBV5-1 and TRBJ2-1, with a weak D call TRBD1 (5 bases). CDR1 is SGHRS, CDR2 YFSETQ, per germline. V gave up 2 bases and J gave up 10 bases, with 16 bases separating them. The CDR3 sequence is 14 residues long. CDR3 sequence (DNA): TGCGCCAGCAGCTTAGTGGGCCCACAGGTCGAGCAGTTCTTC. It specifies CASSLVGPQVEQFF.

V and J are TRBV20-1 and TRBJ2-7; 10 bases align to TRBD1. This CDR3 contains 14 residues. V shed 0 bases and J 5 bases; nucleotides not matched to a gene: 4. CDR1 is DFQATT, CDR2 SNEGSKA, per germline (reference sequence). The CDR3: CSARDQGTGDEQYF. The CDR3 region has the DNA TGCAGTGCTAGAGATCAAGGGACAGGGGACGAGCAGTACTTC.

V gene TRBV19 combines with J gene TRBJ1-2; D is unresolved. V was shortened by 4 bases and J by 4 bases, with 13 bases between the two germline ends. The CDR3 contains 14 residues. The germline V gene encodes CDR1 LNHDA and CDR2 SQIVND (reference sequence). DNA of the CDR3: TGTGCCAGTAGTACGCAACAGTTGGGCTATGGCTACACCTTC. Protein product: CASSTQQLGYGYTF.

This clonotype has just a few counts. The rearrangement uses TRBV29-1 and TRBJ2-3; 8 nucleotides line up with TRBD2. Looked up from germline, CDR1 is SQVTM and CDR2 is ANQGSEA. V lost 7 bases and J lost 0; bases outside the gene matches: 9. This CDR3 is built from 15 residues. The CDR3 coding sequence is TGCAGCGCCCGTGGTAGCGGGGCCAGCACAGATACGCAGTATTTT. Amino acid sequence: CSARGSGASTDTQYF.

A few counts support this clonotype. This chain links TRBV7-9 with TRBJ1-4; TRBD1 matches at 10 bases. Germline CDR1 is SEHNR and CDR2 is FQNEAQ (reference sequence). CDR3 size: 15 residues. After removal of 1 base from V and 8 bases from J, the junction contained 4 bases not matched to a gene. The CDR3 sequence: CASSLVGTGAEKLFF. The CDR3 DNA sequence: TGTGCCAGCAGCTTAGTCGGGACAGGGGCCGAAAAACTGTTTTTT.